The clone carrying this T cell receptor beta chain came up a few times. The target antigen is unknown. TCRdb reprocessed the 5' RACE reads with MiXCR, giving one entry per CDR3 protein. The profile shows some 600,000 distinct CDR3 sequences, less than 20% of them singletons. This record belongs to a study of T cells after yellow fever vaccination. Study-wide points: Subsequent to the booster, the majority of primary-vaccination clones reappeared (around 96% CD4, approximately 85% CD8).

The source material was PBMCs, sampled around 5 days after the first yellow fever vaccination. This sequence was found in a man younger than 35 who received the YFV17D yellow fever vaccine.

The chain's CDR3 is CSARDPSADTQYF. CDR3 bases: TGCAGTGCTAGAGACCCAAGCGCAGATACGCAGTATTTT. The V call is TRBV20-1, the J call TRBJ2-3; no reliable D call. V shed 0 bases and J shed 4 bases, with 8 bases lying between them. CDR3 length equals 13 residues. Germline V lookup: CDR1 DFQATT, CDR2 SNEGSKA (reference sequence).